These T cell receptor beta chains were read from a single sample in a study of blood T cell repertoires in COVID-19. The method was immunoSEQ multiplex PCR; TCRdb's version includes in-frame clones alone and lacks a portion of them. Of around 45,000 clones listed, about 90% are singletons. Material: peripheral blood. Receptors originate from a man between 65 and 85 years old with active COVID-19. The CDR3 runs from the conserved cysteine through the conserved F or W. D genes are given only for firm matches. Only part of the rows carry a size: once, few, many, or a class if the clone is expanded.

>TRBV10-1|-|-|TRBJ2-2
CASSESRPGDSGELFF
TGCGCCAGCAGTGAGTCACGCCCGGGGGATTCCGGGGAGCTGTTTTTT
>TRBV6-5|once|TRBD1|TRBJ1-1
CASSYGNRGLDTEAFF
TGTGCCAGCAGTTACGGTAACAGGGGGCTGGACACTGAAGCTTTCTTT
>TRBV11-2|-|-|TRBJ1-2
CASSSLKRGANYGYTF
TGTGCCAGCAGCTCACTCAAACGCGGGGCTAACTATGGCTACACCTTC
>TRBV27|-|-|TRBJ2-7
CASKTSPLYSYEQYF
TGTGCCAGCAAAACTTCCCCCCTCTACTCCTACGAGCAGTACTTC
>TRBV19|-|TRBD2|TRBJ2-7
CCPASGGSEQYF
TGTTGTCCGGCTAGCGGGGGCAGCGAGCAGTACTTC
>TRBV28|-|-|TRBJ2-1
CASSLSSGGGYNEQFF
TGTGCCAGCAGTTTATCATCCGGGGGTGGATACAATGAGCAGTTCTTC
>TRBV6-1|-|-|TRBJ2-7
CASSGPRRHDSYEQYF
TGTGCCAGCAGTGGTCCCCGCAGGCATGACTCCTACGAGCAGTACTTC
>TRBV4-1|once|-|TRBJ2-3
CASSQDVYGTQYF
TGCGCCAGCAGCCAAGATGTATACGGTACGCAGTATTTT
>TRBV14|-|-|TRBJ1-2
CASSQDLFYGYTF
TGTGCCAGCAGCCAAGACCTATTCTATGGCTACACCTTC
>TRBV28|-|TRBD1|TRBJ1-2
CASIPGQGAGYGYTF
TGTGCCAGCATCCCGGGACAGGGGGCGGGCTATGGCTACACCTTC
>TRBV18|-|-|TRBJ1-2
CASSPGDGYGYTF
TGTGCCAGCTCACCCGGAGATGGTTATGGCTACACCTTC
>TRBV29-1|once|TRBD1|TRBJ2-3
CSVVRNPGTGSTDTQYF
TGCAGCGTTGTCCGAAACCCCGGGACAGGGAGCACAGATACGCAGTATTTT
>TRBV7-9|few|TRBD2|TRBJ2-3
CASSSLAGIWTDTQYF
TGTGCCAGCAGCAGTTTAGCGGGGATTTGGACAGATACGCAGTATTTT
>TRBV9|-|-|TRBJ1-2
CASSVVPGEGYTF
TGTGCCAGCAGCGTAGTCCCTGGGGAGGGCTACACCTTC
>TRBV19|once|TRBD1|TRBJ1-5
CASSTQGTNQPQHF
TGTGCCAGTAGTACACAGGGGACGAATCAGCCCCAGCATTTT
>TRBV7-2|-|TRBD1|TRBJ1-5
CASSGQVNQPQHF
TGTGCCAGCAGCGGACAGGTCAATCAGCCCCAGCATTTT
>TRBV19|-|-|TRBJ1-5
CASSYSNQPQHF
TGTGCCAGTAGTTATAGCAATCAGCCCCAGCATTTT
>TRBV6-2/TRBV6-3|-|-|TRBJ2-7
CASSSGVGYEQYF
TGTGCCAGCAGTTCGGGGGTGGGGTACGAGCAGTACTTC
>TRBV30|-|TRBD1|TRBJ2-7
CAWSSGQGPYEQYF
TGTGCCTGGAGTAGTGGACAGGGGCCCTACGAGCAGTACTTC
>TRBV18|-|TRBD1|TRBJ1-2
CASSLEGQAGYGYTF
TGTGCCAGCTCACTTGAAGGACAGGCAGGCTATGGCTACACCTTC
>TRBV9|-|-|TRBJ2-1
CASSPRQALPNNEQFF
TGTGCCAGCAGCCCCAGACAGGCGCTCCCGAACAATGAGCAGTTCTTC
>TRBV7-8|-|-|TRBJ2-7
CASSLGRGASYEQYF
TGTGCCAGCAGCCTGGGCAGGGGGGCCTCCTACGAGCAGTACTTC
>TRBV6-4|-|TRBD2|TRBJ2-1
CASSPGSGGYNEQFF
TGTGCCAGCAGCCCCGGTAGCGGGGGGTACAATGAGCAGTTCTTC
>TRBV4-1|-|TRBD1|TRBJ2-7
CASSQDSRQGSSYEQYF
TGCGCCAGCAGCCAAGATTCGAGACAGGGCAGCTCCTACGAGCAGTACTTC
>TRBV4-1|once|-|TRBJ1-1
CASSRGLKGNTEAFF
TGCGCCAGCAGCAGGGGCCTCAAGGGGAACACTGAAGCTTTCTTT
>TRBV19|-|-|TRBJ1-6
CASSRHLPGRGESPLHF
TGTGCCAGTAGTAGACACCTCCCGGGGAGGGGAGAATCACCCCTCCACTTT
>TRBV19|-|-|TRBJ2-2
CASSILGGGTGELFF
TGTGCCAGTAGTATTTTAGGGGGTGGCACCGGGGAGCTGTTTTTT
>TRBV9|once|TRBD1|TRBJ1-1
CASSPDRGPTPLTEAFF
TGTGCCAGCAGCCCAGACAGGGGACCCACTCCCCTCACTGAAGCTTTCTTT
>TRBV5-4|-|TRBD1|TRBJ1-1
CASSLGTGRGADMKAFF
TGTGCCAGCAGCTTGGGGACAGGGCGAGGAGCAGATATGAAGGCTTTCTTT
>TRBV7-9|medium-sized|TRBD1|TRBJ2-1
CASSLLTGANEQFF
TGTGCCAGCAGCCTACTAACAGGGGCCAATGAGCAGTTCTTC
>TRBV28|-|-|TRBJ1-5
CASRSTVSNQPQHF
TGTGCCAGCAGGTCGACAGTAAGCAATCAGCCCCAGCATTTT
>TRBV19|-|-|TRBJ1-5
CASSSTGFSNQPQHF
TGTGCCAGTAGTTCAACAGGGTTTAGCAATCAGCCCCAGCATTTT
>TRBV15|-|-|TRBJ2-7
CATSSYQGSGEQYF
TGTGCCACCAGCAGTTACCAGGGGTCGGGGGAGCAGTACTTC
>TRBV25-1|once|TRBD1|TRBJ1-6
CASSYGQGYSPLHF
TGTGCCAGCAGCTATGGACAGGGGTATTCACCCCTCCACTTT
>TRBV27|-|-|TRBJ1-1
CASSLYRLNTEAFF
TGTGCCAGCAGTTTATACAGACTGAACACTGAAGCTTTCTTT
>TRBV10-2|-|TRBD1|TRBJ1-5
CASSDAPGGGNQPQHF
TGCGCCAGCAGTGACGCCCCAGGGGGCGGCAATCAGCCCCAGCATTTT
>TRBV7-9|-|TRBD1|TRBJ2-7
CASSSWGQASYEQYF
TGTGCCAGCAGCTCCTGGGGACAGGCCTCCTACGAGCAGTACTTC
>TRBV10-3|-|TRBD1|TRBJ2-2
CAIRGTGKSGELFF
TGTGCCATCAGGGGGACAGGCAAGTCCGGGGAGCTGTTTTTT
>TRBV5-1|-|-|TRBJ1-4
CASSSQVDGEKLFF
TGCGCCAGCAGCTCACAGGTGGACGGGGAAAAACTGTTTTTT
>TRBV29-1|-|-|TRBJ1-1
CSVSQGGAFF
TGCAGCGTGAGCCAGGGCGGAGCTTTCTTT
>TRBV3-1/TRBV3-2|-|-|TRBJ2-5
CASSQDVGLPRTQYF
TGTGCCAGCAGCCAAGATGTAGGACTCCCAAGGACCCAGTACTTC
>TRBV29-1|-|TRBD1|TRBJ1-1
CSVGTARNTEAFF
TGCAGCGTGGGGACAGCACGGAACACTGAAGCTTTCTTT
>TRBV30|-|-|TRBJ1-1
CAWSNIRGSEAFF
TGTGCCTGGAGTAATATCAGGGGATCTGAAGCTTTCTTT
>TRBV14|-|-|TRBJ2-3
CASSDEYYGTDTQYF
TGTGCCAGCAGCGATGAGTACTACGGCACAGATACGCAGTATTTT
>TRBV2|-|TRBD2|TRBJ2-7
CASNLAGGPGEQYF
TGTGCCAGCAACCTAGCGGGGGGGCCCGGCGAGCAGTACTTC
>TRBV7-2|once|TRBD2|TRBJ2-5
CASSSLLVAGGRSETQYF
TGTGCCAGCAGCAGCCTATTGGTAGCGGGGGGGCGTAGTGAGACCCAGTACTTC
>TRBV28|-|TRBD2|TRBJ2-5
CASSARLAGVETQYF
TGTGCCAGCAGTGCCAGACTAGCGGGGGTCGAGACCCAGTACTTC
>TRBV6-2/TRBV6-3|-|TRBD1|TRBJ1-1
CASSMTGDNLNTEAFF
TGTGCCAGCAGTATGACAGGGGACAATCTTAACACTGAAGCTTTCTTT
>TRBV27|-|-|TRBJ1-6
CASSLGTTNSPLHF
TGTGCCAGCAGTTTAGGGACAACAAATTCACCCCTCCACTTT
>TRBV3-1/TRBV3-2|-|-|TRBJ2-7
CASSQVGQGPDEQYF
TGTGCCAGCAGCCAAGTGGGCCAGGGGCCGGACGAGCAGTACTTC
>TRBV19|-|-|TRBJ1-4
CASTNSEKLFF
TGTGCCAGTACCAACAGTGAAAAACTGTTTTTT
>TRBV7-2|-|TRBD1|TRBJ2-7
CASSLGGQGSHEQYF
TGTGCCAGCAGCTTAGGAGGACAGGGTAGCCACGAGCAGTACTTC
>TRBV19|-|-|TRBJ2-5
CASSHSSASQETQYF
TGTGCCAGTAGCCATTCCTCAGCGTCCCAAGAGACCCAGTACTTC
>TRBV11-2|-|TRBD1|TRBJ2-1
CAGSGQPHNEQFF
TGTGCCGGGTCGGGACAGCCACACAATGAGCAGTTCTTC
>TRBV7-8|-|-|TRBJ2-1
CASSVGGVGIKFF
TGTGCCAGCAGCGTAGGGGGGGTGGGCATAAAGTTCTTC
>TRBV7-2|-|-|TRBJ1-5
CASSSGLVPQHF
TGTGCCAGCAGCTCCGGGTTGGTCCCCCAGCATTTT